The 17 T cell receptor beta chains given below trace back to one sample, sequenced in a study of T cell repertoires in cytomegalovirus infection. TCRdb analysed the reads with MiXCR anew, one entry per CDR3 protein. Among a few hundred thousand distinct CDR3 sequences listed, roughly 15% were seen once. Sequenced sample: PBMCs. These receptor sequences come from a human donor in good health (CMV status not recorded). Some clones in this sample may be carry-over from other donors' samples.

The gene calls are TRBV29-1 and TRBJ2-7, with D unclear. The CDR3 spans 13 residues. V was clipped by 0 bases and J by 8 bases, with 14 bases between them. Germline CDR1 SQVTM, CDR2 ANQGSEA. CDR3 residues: CSVEDGMAPQQYF. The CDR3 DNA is TGCAGCGTTGAAGATGGGATGGCACCTCAGCAGTACTTC.

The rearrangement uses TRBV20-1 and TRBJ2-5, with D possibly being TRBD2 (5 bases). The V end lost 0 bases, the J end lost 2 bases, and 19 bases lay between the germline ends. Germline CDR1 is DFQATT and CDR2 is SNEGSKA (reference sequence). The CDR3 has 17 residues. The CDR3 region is CSARDLSSLVGQETQYF. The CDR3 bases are TGCAGTGCTAGAGATCTATCGTCACTAGTCGGTCAAGAGACCCAGTACTTC.

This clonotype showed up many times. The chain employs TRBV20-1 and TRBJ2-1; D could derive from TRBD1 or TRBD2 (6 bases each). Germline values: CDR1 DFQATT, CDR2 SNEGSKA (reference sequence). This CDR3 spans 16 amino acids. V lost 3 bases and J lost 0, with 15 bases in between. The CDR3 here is CSASPGADVSYNEQFF. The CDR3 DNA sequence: TGCAGTGCTAGCCCGGGGGCGGATGTCTCCTACAATGAGCAGTTCTTC.

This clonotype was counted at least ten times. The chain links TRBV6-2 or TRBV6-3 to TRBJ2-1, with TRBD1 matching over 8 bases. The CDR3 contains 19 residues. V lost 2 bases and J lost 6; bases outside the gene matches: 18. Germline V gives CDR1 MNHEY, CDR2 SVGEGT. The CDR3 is CASSYPTPADRAFGNEQFF. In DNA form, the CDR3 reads TGTGCCAGCAGTTACCCTACCCCCGCGGACAGGGCATTCGGCAATGAGCAGTTCTTC.

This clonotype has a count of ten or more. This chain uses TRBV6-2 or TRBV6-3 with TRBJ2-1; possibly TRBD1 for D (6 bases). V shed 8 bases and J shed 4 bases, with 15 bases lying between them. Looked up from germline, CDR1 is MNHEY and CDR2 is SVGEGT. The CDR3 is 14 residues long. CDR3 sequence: CASSSRTEYNEQFF. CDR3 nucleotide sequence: TGTGCCAGCTCCTCCCGGACAGAATACAATGAGCAGTTCTTC.

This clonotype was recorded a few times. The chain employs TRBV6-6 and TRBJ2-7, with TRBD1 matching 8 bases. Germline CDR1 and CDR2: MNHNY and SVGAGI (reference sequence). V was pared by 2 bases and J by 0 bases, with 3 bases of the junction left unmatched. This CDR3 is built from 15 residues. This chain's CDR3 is CASSYLQGASYEQYF. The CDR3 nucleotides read TGTGCCAGCAGTTACCTTCAGGGGGCCTCCTACGAGCAGTACTTC.

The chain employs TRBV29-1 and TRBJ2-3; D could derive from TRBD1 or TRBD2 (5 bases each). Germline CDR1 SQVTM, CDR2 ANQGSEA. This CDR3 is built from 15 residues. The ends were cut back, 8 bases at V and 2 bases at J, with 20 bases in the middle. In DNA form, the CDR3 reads TGCAGCTTTGTTGTGGGGGTAGGAGTCACAGATACGCAGTATTTT. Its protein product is CSFVVGVGVTDTQYF.

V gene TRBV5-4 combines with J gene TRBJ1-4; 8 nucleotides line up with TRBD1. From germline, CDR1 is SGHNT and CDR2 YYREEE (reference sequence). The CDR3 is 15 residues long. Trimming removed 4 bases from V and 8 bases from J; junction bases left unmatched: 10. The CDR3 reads CASSPGTGQREKLFF. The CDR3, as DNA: TGTGCCAGCAGCCCTGGGACAGGACAACGCGAAAAACTGTTTTTT.

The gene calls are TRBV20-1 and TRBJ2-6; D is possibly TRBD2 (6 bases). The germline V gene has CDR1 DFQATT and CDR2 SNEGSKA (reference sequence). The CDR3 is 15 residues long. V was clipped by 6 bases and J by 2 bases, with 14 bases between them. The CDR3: CSAGVGGAGANVLTF. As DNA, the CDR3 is TGCAGTGCAGGGGTGGGGGGAGCTGGGGCCAACGTCCTGACTTTC.

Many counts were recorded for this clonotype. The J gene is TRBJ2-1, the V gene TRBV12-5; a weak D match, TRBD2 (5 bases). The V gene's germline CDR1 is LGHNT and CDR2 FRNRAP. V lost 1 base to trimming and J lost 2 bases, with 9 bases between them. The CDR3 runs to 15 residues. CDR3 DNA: TGTGCTAGTGGTTTGGGGGAGACAACCTACAATGAGCAGTTCTTC. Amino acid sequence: CASGLGETTYNEQFF.

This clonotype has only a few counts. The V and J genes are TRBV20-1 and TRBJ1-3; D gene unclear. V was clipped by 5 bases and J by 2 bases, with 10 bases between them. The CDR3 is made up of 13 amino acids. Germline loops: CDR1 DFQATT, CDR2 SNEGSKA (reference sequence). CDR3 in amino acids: CSAWVGAGNTIYF. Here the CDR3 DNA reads TGCAGTGCTTGGGTTGGGGCTGGAAACACCATATATTTT.

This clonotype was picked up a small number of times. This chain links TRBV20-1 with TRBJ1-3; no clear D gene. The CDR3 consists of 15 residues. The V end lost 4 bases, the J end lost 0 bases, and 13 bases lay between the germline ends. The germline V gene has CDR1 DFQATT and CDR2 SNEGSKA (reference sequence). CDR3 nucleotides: TGCAGTGCTACGGAGGACGTAAGCTCTGGAAACACCATATATTTT. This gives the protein CSATEDVSSGNTIYF.

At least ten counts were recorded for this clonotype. The CDR3 sequence is CASSLVGLTIAGELFF. For the CDR3, the DNA is TGTGCCAGCAGCTTGGTAGGCCTCACGATAGCGGGGGAGCTGTTTTTT. The chain has TRBV5-5 and TRBJ2-2; a possible D gene is TRBD2 (5 bases). Per germline, CDR1 SGHKS and CDR2 YYEKEE (reference sequence). V was cut by 0 bases and J by 8 bases, with 17 bases left in between. This CDR3 region has 16 residues.

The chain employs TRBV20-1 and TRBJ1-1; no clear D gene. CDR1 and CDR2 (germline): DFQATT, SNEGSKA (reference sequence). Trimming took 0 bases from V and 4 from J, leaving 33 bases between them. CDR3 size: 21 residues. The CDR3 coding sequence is TGCAGTGCTAGAGATTTGAGGTTGTCTTCAAATGTCGGAAGTAGACGCACTGAAGCTTTCTTT. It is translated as CSARDLRLSSNVGSRRTEAFF.

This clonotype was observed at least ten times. This CDR3 is CASSSSGAGSSYEQYF. CDR3 nucleotides: TGTGCCAGCAGTTCGTCCGGGGCGGGAAGCTCCTACGAGCAGTACTTC. This chain joins TRBV28 and TRBJ2-7; a possible D gene is TRBD2 (6 bases). CDR3 size: 16 residues. V was shortened by 4 bases and J by 0 bases, with 16 bases between the two germline ends. The germline gives CDR1 MDHEN, CDR2 SYDVKM.

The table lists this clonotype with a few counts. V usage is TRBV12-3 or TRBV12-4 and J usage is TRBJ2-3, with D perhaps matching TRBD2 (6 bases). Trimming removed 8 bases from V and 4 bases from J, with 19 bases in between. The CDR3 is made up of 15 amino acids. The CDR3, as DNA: TGTGCCAGCGGGTCCTATAGCGGAAGCTCAGATACGCAGTATTTT. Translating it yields CASGSYSGSSDTQYF.

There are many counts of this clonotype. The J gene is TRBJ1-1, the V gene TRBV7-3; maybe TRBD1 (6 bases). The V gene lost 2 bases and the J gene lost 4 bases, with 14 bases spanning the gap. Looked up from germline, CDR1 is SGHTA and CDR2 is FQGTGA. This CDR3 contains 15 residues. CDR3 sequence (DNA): TGTGCCAGCAGCTTAGCTACAGGGTCGGCCACTGAAGCTTTCTTT. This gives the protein CASSLATGSATEAFF. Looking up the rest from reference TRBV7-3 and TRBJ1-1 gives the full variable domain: GAGVSQTPSNKVTEKGKYVELRCDPISGHTALYWYRQSLGQGPEFLIYFQGTGAADDSGLPNDRFFAVRPEGSVSTLKIQRTERGDSAVYLCASSLATGSATEAFFGQGTRLTVV.